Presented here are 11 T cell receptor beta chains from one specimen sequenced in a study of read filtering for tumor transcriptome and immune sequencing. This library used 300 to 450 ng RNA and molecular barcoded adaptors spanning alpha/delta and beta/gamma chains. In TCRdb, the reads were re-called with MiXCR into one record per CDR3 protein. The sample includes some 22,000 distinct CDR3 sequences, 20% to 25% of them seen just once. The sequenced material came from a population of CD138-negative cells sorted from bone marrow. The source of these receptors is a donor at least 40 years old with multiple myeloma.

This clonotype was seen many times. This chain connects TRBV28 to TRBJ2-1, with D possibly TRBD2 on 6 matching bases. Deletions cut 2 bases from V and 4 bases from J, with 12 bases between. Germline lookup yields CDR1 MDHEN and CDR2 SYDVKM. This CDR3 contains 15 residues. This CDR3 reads CASSLVGSAYNEQFF. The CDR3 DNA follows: TGTGCCAGCAGTTTAGTCGGGAGTGCTTACAATGAGCAGTTCTTC. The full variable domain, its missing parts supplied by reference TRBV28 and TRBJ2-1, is DVKVTQSSRYLVKRTGEKVFLECVQDMDHENMFWYRQDPGLGLRLIYFSYDVKMKEKGDIPEGYSVSREKKERFSLILESASTNQTSMYLCASSLVGSAYNEQFFGPGTRLTVL.

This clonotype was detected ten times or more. CDR3 bases: TGTGCCAGCAGCAAAGGGACAGGGTCTAACTACGAGCAGTACTTC. It encodes CASSKGTGSNYEQYF. The gene calls are TRBV21-1 and TRBJ2-7; no check of the table's D call, TRBD1, against the DNA was made. TRBV21-1 has pseudogene status. The CDR3 contains 15 residues.

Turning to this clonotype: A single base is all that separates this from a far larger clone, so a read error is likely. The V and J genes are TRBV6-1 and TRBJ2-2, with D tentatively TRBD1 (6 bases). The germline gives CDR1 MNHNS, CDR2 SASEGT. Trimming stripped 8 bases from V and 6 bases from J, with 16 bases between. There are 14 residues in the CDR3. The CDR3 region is CASGYIQGSGELFF. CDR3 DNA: TGTGCCAGCGGTTACATCCAGGGGTCCGGGGAGCTGTTTTTT.

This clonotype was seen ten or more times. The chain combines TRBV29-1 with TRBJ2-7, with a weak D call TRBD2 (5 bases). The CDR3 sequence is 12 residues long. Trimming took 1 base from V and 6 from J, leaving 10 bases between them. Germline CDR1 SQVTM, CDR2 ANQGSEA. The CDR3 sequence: CSVEGAGFEQYF. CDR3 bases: TGCAGCGTTGAAGGGGCGGGTTTCGAGCAGTACTTC.

CDR3 coding DNA: TGTGCCAGTAGAAAGGGCGACGGATCCTATGGCTACACCTTC. Residues: CASRKGDGSYGYTF. This chain links TRBV19 with TRBJ1-2; D remains unclear. The germline gives CDR1 LNHDA, CDR2 SQIVND (reference sequence). The CDR3 is 14 residues long. The ends were cut back, 6 bases at V and 4 bases at J, with 15 bases in the middle.

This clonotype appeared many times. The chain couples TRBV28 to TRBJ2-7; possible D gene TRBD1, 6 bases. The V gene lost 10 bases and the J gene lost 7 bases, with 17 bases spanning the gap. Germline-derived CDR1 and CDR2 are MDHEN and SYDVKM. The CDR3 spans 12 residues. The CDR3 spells CATRGREREQYF. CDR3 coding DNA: TGTGCCACCAGGGGCAGGGAGAGGGAGCAGTACTTC.

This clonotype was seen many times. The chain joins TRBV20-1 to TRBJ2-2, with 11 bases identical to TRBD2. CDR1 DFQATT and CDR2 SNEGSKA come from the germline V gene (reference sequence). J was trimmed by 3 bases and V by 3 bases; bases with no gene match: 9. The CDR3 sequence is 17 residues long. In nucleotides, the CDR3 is TGCAGTGCTAGTCTCCTAGCGGGAGGAAGGGACACCGGGGAGCTGTTTTTT. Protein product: CSASLLAGGRDTGELFF.

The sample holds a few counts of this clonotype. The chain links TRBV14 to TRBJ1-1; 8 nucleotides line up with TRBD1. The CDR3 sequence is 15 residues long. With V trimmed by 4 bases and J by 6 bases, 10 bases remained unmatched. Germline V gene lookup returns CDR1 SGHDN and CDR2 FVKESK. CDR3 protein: CASSPPGPGGAEAFF. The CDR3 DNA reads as TGTGCCAGCAGCCCTCCTGGTCCAGGGGGCGCTGAAGCTTTCTTT.

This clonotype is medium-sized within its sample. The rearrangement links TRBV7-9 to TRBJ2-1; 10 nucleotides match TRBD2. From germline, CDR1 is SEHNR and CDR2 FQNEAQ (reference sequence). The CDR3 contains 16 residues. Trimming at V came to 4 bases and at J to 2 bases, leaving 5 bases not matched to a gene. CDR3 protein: CASSYSGRPAYNEQFF. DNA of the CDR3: TGTGCCAGCAGCTATAGCGGGAGGCCGGCCTACAATGAGCAGTTCTTC.

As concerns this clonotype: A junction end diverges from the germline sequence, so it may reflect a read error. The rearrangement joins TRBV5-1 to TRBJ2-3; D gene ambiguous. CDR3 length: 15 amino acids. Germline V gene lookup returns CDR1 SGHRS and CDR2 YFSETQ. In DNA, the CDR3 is TGCGCCAGCAGCTTGGATGGTGCCTACTCAGATACCCAGTATTTT. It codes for CASSLDGAYSDTQYF.

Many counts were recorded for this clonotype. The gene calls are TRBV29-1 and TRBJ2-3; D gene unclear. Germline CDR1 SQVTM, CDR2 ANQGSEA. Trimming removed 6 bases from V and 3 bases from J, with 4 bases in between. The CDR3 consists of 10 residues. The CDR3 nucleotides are TGCAGCGTCGCAACAGATACGCAGTATTTT. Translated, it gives CSVATDTQYF.